The 21 T cell receptor beta chains reported below all come from one sample, sequenced in a study of cytomegalovirus exposure and HLA in healthy donors. 60 Vbeta and 13 Jbeta primers were used in PCR. Repertoires were generated with immunoSEQ multiplex PCR, while TCRdb's copy carries only in-frame clones and drops some. Of 150,000 to 200,000 clones listed, around three quarters are singletons. The material sequenced was PBMCs. Every receptor here comes from a boy younger than 18 in good health and CMV-seronegative.

The chain is built from TRBV4-3 and TRBJ2-6; 9 bases agree with TRBD1. Trimming at V came to 5 bases and at J to 3 bases, leaving 8 bases not matched to a gene. CDR1 is LGHNA, CDR2 YSLEER, per germline. The CDR3 extends over 17 amino acids. The CDR3: CASSVRDRAYGANVLTF. CDR3 in DNA: TGCGCCAGCAGCGTCCGGGACAGGGCCTATGGGGCCAACGTCCTGACTTTC.

This clone was picked up a small number of times. The rearrangement joins TRBV19 to TRBJ1-6, with D uncertain. Trimming cost V 1 base and J 9 bases, with 13 bases left between them. Germline V gene sequence: CDR1 LNHDA, CDR2 SQIVND (reference sequence). CDR3 size: 15 residues. The CDR3, as DNA: TGTGCCAGTAGTATAGGAGGGCAGTTTTCTTCACCCCTCCACTTT. The encoded protein is CASSIGGQFSSPLHF.

This chain connects TRBV6-5 to TRBJ2-3; TRBD2 agrees at 11 bases. Germline-derived CDR1 and CDR2 are MNHEY and SVGAGI. V lost 6 bases to trimming and J lost 1 base; unmatched junction nucleotides: 0. The CDR3 consists of 14 residues. CDR3 sequence reads: CASRGLAGTDTQYF. CDR3 nucleotide sequence: TGTGCCAGCAGGGGACTAGCGGGCACAGATACGCAGTATTTT.

V usage is TRBV10-3 and J usage is TRBJ2-7; 7 nucleotides line up with TRBD1. Trimming took 5 bases from V and 3 from J; bases not matched to a gene: 4. The CDR3 totals 13 residues. Per germline, CDR1 ENHRY and CDR2 SYGVKD. CDR3 loop: CAISPGQFYEQYF. In nucleotides, the CDR3 is TGTGCCATCAGTCCGGGACAGTTCTACGAGCAGTACTTC.

The rearrangement links TRBV19 to TRBJ2-1; a weak D match, TRBD1 (6 bases). This CDR3 region has 14 residues. Trimming left V 2 bases short and J 4 bases short, with 9 bases between. CDR1 is LNHDA and CDR2 is SQIVND in the germline V gene (reference sequence). In DNA form, the CDR3 reads TGTGCCAGTAGTATATCAACAGGGTACAATGAGCAGTTCTTC. Translating gives CASSISTGYNEQFF.

The chain joins TRBV5-6 to TRBJ2-6; D gene unclear. Trimming removed 3 bases from V and 4 bases from J, with 5 bases in between. The CDR3 is 13 amino acids. Germline V gene data show CDR1 as SGHDT and CDR2 as YYEEEE. CDR3 DNA: TGTGCCAGCAGCTCAGCGGGGGCCAACGTCCTGACTTTC. It codes for CASSSAGANVLTF.

The rearrangement joins TRBV12-5 to TRBJ2-5; D might be TRBD1 (6 bases). There are 16 residues in the CDR3. Germline-derived CDR1 and CDR2 are LGHNT and FRNRAP. Trimming stripped 1 base from V and 1 base from J, with 13 bases between. This chain's CDR3 is CASGLARDTGQETQYF. CDR3 DNA: TGTGCTAGTGGTTTGGCCAGGGACACCGGCCAAGAGACCCAGTACTTC.

The chain uses TRBV6-5 and TRBJ1-1, with a possible D match to TRBD1 (5 bases). This CDR3 has 16 amino acids. Germline CDR1 MNHEY, CDR2 SVGAGI. Trimming left V 0 bases short and J 5 bases short, with 16 bases between. The DNA of the CDR3 is TGTGCCAGCAGTTACTCTGGGTTTTCAGGGCAGACTGAAGCTTTCTTT. Residues: CASSYSGFSGQTEAFF.

This clone was picked up one time. Different DNA sequences within this sample yield the same CDR3. CDR3 DNA sequence: TGTGCCAGCTCACCATCCGGGAACACTGAAGCTTTCTTT. It yields the protein CASSPSGNTEAFF. This rearrangement joins TRBV18 to TRBJ1-1, with D uncertain. The CDR3 is 13 amino acids. The germline V gene encodes CDR1 KGHSH and CDR2 LQKENI. V was shortened by 2 bases and J by 1 base, with 5 bases between the two germline ends.

V is TRBV11-2 and J is TRBJ2-7, with D possibly being TRBD1 (5 bases). The V and J ends lost 1 base and 1 base respectively, with 11 bases between them. CDR1 and CDR2 from the germline V gene are SGHAT and FQNNGV. There are 15 residues in the CDR3. The CDR3 region is CASSLAGSLSYEQYF. CDR3 bases: TGTGCCAGCAGCTTAGCAGGGTCCCTTTCCTACGAGCAGTACTTC.

The V and J genes are TRBV5-4 and TRBJ2-7; 7 positions match TRBD2. From germline, CDR1 is SGHNT and CDR2 YYREEE (reference sequence). V trimming: 5 bases; J trimming: 5 bases; junction bases outside the gene matches: 10. CDR3 length: 14 amino acids. For the CDR3, the DNA is TGTGCCAGCAGGGGAGCGGGGTCGCGTAACGAGCAGTACTTC. It specifies CASRGAGSRNEQYF.

V is TRBV30 and J is TRBJ1-6; perhaps TRBD1 as D (5 bases). Germline CDR1 and CDR2: GTSNPN and SVGIG (reference sequence). The CDR3 spans 18 residues. Trimming shortened V by 3 bases and J by 9 bases, and 27 bases separated the two germline ends. The CDR3 DNA reads as TGTGCCTGGAGGGACCCAAGGTACCATGGGCAGGGAAGTTCACCCCTCCACTTT. Translating it yields CAWRDPRYHGQGSSPLHF.

This clone came up a few times. The chain couples TRBV7-2 to TRBJ2-7; D perhaps matches TRBD2 (5 bases). The CDR3 loop spans 16 amino acids. V lost 7 bases and J lost 0, with 19 bases in between. CDR1 and CDR2 from the germline V gene are SGHTA and FQGNSA. CDR3 DNA sequence: TGTGCCAGCACCTACGACTCGGCGGGTAGCTCCTACGAGCAGTACTTC. This translates into CASTYDSAGSSYEQYF.

V gene TRBV19 combines with J gene TRBJ1-2, with 7 bases identical to TRBD1. Germline V lookup: CDR1 LNHDA, CDR2 SQIVND (reference sequence). J was trimmed by 2 bases and V by 3 bases; bases with no gene match: 3. This CDR3 has 14 amino acids. CDR3 residues: CASSIGQVNYGYTF. Here the CDR3 DNA reads TGTGCCAGTAGTATCGGACAGGTCAACTATGGCTACACCTTC. Full variable domain (missing parts from reference TRBV19 and TRBJ1-2): DGGITQSPKYLFRKEGQNVTLSCEQNLNHDAMYWYRQDPGQGLRLIYYSQIVNDFQKGDIAEGYSVSREKKESFPLTVTSAQKNPTAFYLCASSIGQVNYGYTFGSGTRLTVV.

This chain uses TRBV7-9 with TRBJ2-6, with 7 bases identical to TRBD1. V lost 6 bases and J lost 5; bases outside the gene matches: 7. CDR3 length: 15 residues. Germline values: CDR1 SEHNR, CDR2 FQNEAQ (reference sequence). Here the CDR3 reads CASSYPGGRANVLTF. DNA of the CDR3: TGTGCCAGCAGTTACCCAGGGGGAAGGGCCAACGTCCTGACTTTC.

The rearrangement links TRBV11-3 to TRBJ2-1, with 9 bases identical to TRBD1. V lost 3 bases and J lost 4; bases outside the gene matches: 10. Germline V lookup: CDR1 SGHNT, CDR2 YENEEA. CDR3 length equals 17 residues. The CDR3 DNA reads TGTGCCAGCAGCTTGGGCAAAATAGGGACAGGGTACAATGAGCAGTTCTTC. Protein: CASSLGKIGTGYNEQFF.

This chain links TRBV25-1 with TRBJ1-1, with D tentatively TRBD1 (5 bases). Trimming left V 5 bases short and J 1 base short, with 17 bases between. This CDR3 region has 16 residues. Per the germline V gene, CDR1 is MGHDK and CDR2 is SYGVNS. DNA for the CDR3: TGTGCCAGCAGTCCGCCCTTAGGCAGGGAGAACACTGAAGCTTTCTTT. Translation gives CASSPPLGRENTEAFF.

This chain's CDR3 is CASSLGDIDRMETQYF. The CDR3 DNA follows: TGTGCCAGCAGCTTGGGGGACATTGATCGAATGGAGACCCAGTACTTC. This rearrangement joins TRBV5-4 to TRBJ2-5; D possibly corresponds to TRBD1 (6 bases). Germline-derived CDR1 and CDR2 are SGHNT and YYREEE (reference sequence). The CDR3 is 16 residues long. V gave up 0 bases and J gave up 5 bases, with 17 bases separating them.

This clone occurred once. V and J are TRBV7-2 and TRBJ2-3; TRBD1 might be the D (6 bases). Trimming removed 4 bases at V and 2 bases at J, with 10 bases between. The CDR3 sequence is 14 residues long. Germline CDR1 and CDR2: SGHTA and FQGNSA. The CDR3 DNA reads TGTGCCAGCAGCTCTGGACAGTCCACAGATACGCAGTATTTT. Translated, it gives CASSSGQSTDTQYF.

This clone has more than one count but fewer than ten. The V call is TRBV27, the J call TRBJ1-2, with 9 bases aligning to TRBD1. Looked up from germline, CDR1 is MNHEY and CDR2 is SMNVEV (reference sequence). Losses at the gene ends were 0 bases for V and 2 bases for J; bases not matched to a gene: 4. The CDR3 contains 16 residues. DNA of the CDR3: TGTGCCAGCAGTTTATCCGGGACAGGGAAAAACTATGGCTACACCTTC. It codes for CASSLSGTGKNYGYTF.

The chain couples TRBV27 to TRBJ1-6; D may be TRBD1 (5 bases). Germline V lookup: CDR1 MNHEY, CDR2 SMNVEV (reference sequence). Trimming took off 2 bases at V and 7 bases at J, with 9 bases between the two ends. The CDR3 loop spans 14 amino acids. CDR3 amino acids: CASSLRGGNSPLHF. The CDR3 coding sequence is TGTGCCAGCAGTTTAAGGGGAGGGAATTCACCCCTCCACTTT.